The T cell receptor (beta chain) under discussion was sequenced for a study of graft-versus-host responses after intestinal transplantation. Study details: Among the recipients, all got anti-thymocyte globulin induction and then tacrolimus and steroids for roughly three years. General observations from the study: Early HvG declines after transplant were associated with peak circulating GvH clone levels. Detected in recipient marrow were GvH clones, some of which were first observed in ileum or blood. Some patients had graft-donor T cell macrochimerism, and their allografts showed high graft-versus-host to host-versus-graft clonal ratios.

As concerns this clone: Its antigen remains unidentified.

Sequencing was performed with immunoSEQ multiplex PCR; in TCRdb, only in-frame clones are kept and a portion is missing. The data contain around 96,000 clones, about 94% of them singletons. This receptor was taken from a human donor who received an intestinal transplant. The sequencing here drew on unstimulated CD4+ T cells sorted from spleen or lymph node cells, taken before intestinal transplant.

CDR3 sequence reads: CASSYASGTRDEQFF. As DNA, the CDR3 is TGTGCCAGCAGTTACGCTAGCGGGACACGCGATGAGCAGTTCTTC. The rearrangement joins TRBV28 to TRBJ2-1, with TRBD2 matching over 9 bases. The CDR3 is 15 amino acids. J lost 8 bases, V lost 4 bases, and 9 bases had no gene match. The germline CDR1 and CDR2 sequences are MDHEN and SYDVKM.